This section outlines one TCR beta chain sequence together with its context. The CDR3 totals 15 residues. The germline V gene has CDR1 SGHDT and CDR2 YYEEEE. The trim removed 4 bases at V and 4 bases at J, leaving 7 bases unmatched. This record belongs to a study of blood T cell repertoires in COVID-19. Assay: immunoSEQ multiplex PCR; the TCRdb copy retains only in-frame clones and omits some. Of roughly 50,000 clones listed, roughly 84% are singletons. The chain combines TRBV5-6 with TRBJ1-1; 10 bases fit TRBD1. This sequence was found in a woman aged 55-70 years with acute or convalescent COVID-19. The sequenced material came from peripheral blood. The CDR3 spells CASSPSTGGSTEAFF. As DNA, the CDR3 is TGTGCCAGCAGCCCCTCGACAGGGGGCAGCACTGAAGCTTTCTTT.